This TCR beta chain was sequenced during a study of cytomegalovirus exposure and HLA in healthy donors. This clone was observed a single time. Its antigen remains unknown. Broader study findings: The authors reported that TCR beta sequences could predict HLA-A and HLA-B alleles. These predictions were accurate for most subjects in the first cohort. For most TCR beta V segments, an earlier analysis put the productive rate at about 87% or about 30% of the time. A later analysis linked a missense DCLRE1C variant to TCR beta V- and J-gene trimming.

Both 60 Vbeta primers and 13 Jbeta primers went into the PCR. Sequenced by immunoSEQ multiplex PCR; TCRdb stores in-frame clones only, minus some. The sample consists of some 200,000 clones, about 88% of them appearing once. Sample: PBMCs. The sequence was obtained from a girl under two years old in good health and CMV-seronegative.

The CDR3 DNA is TGTGCCAGCAGTTACTCGTCCCAGGGAACAGATACGCAGTATTTT. This gives the protein CASSYSSQGTDTQYF. The genes are TRBV6-5 and TRBJ2-3; weak D call: TRBD1 (5 bases). Germline CDR1 and CDR2: MNHEY and SVGAGI. Trimming took off 0 bases at V and 3 bases at J, with 10 bases between the two ends. The CDR3 contains 15 residues.